Sequencing of this T cell receptor (beta chain) was carried out in a study of regulatory T cells in long-lasting Graves disease listed by TCRdb under 2021. Notes on the research overall: In the newly diagnosed Graves' disease group, patients had been taking antithyroid drugs for less than 3 months. A total of around 35 samples were covered by TCR sequencing, comprising approximately 13 persistent and some 20 newly diagnosed Graves' disease patients. The study was conducted in China and was registered as a clinical trial. Patients with persistent Graves' disease were compared with patients with newly diagnosed Graves' disease using TCR sequencing and RNA sequencing of peripheral blood. What the study reported, not specific to this receptor: The authors noted that the small sample size was a limitation that may lower accuracy. Persistent Graves' disease patients showed lower TCR Shannon entropy and fewer highly expanded clones than newly diagnosed patients, suggesting clonal expansion. Only peripheral blood was studied, because thyroid tissue, the primary lesion, was inaccessible. Persistent patients shared more public clonotypes among themselves (under 3,000) than newly diagnosed patients did (more than 950). Sequencing and analysis were restricted to the TCR beta chain. TRBV28, TRBJ1-2 and TRBJ2-5 were preferentially used in persistent disease, while TRBV20-1 and TRBJ2-1 were favored in newly diagnosed disease.

This clonotype showed up just a few times. The antigen this receptor binds is unknown. Just one base apart from a much larger clone, this may be a read error. Libraries were constructed by multiplex PCR. Instrument used: Illumina HiSeq 4000. CDR3 regions were amplified by Arm-PCR with iRepertoire HTBI primers to construct TCR beta libraries. Gel purification was performed on PCR products prior to sequencing. The paper's data handling went like this. Gene usage analysis of CDR3 amino acid clonotypes relied on the 62 TRBV and 13 to 15 TRBJ segments identified across samples. COPE and FqMerger were used to merge filtered high-quality paired reads into contigs. Contigs were aligned with BLAST to IMGT TRBV, TRBD and TRBJ reference genes, and CDR3 was defined per IMGT. Any clonotype with a frequency above 0.1% was counted as a highly expanded clone. Shannon entropy served as the measure of repertoire diversity, while the Gini coefficient captured V-J evenness. Clonotypes shared by more than one individual were considered public. TCRdb took the public reads, trimmed them with fastp at Q25, ran MiXCR for clone calling and kept in-frame beta chains. Each entry merges the rows of one CDR3 protein and shows their most common DNA and genes. TCRdb, not the original authors, processed these V and J calls. A total of about 330,000 distinct CDR3 sequences appear in this sample, 16% of them only once. The ten largest account for roughly 21% of the sample.

Counted from cysteine to phenylalanine, this CDR3 has 14 amino acids. Just the 42-base CDR3 DNA is kept, in frame starting at base 1. Trimming removed 4 bases from V and 9 bases from J; the gene matches leave 4 bases unexplained. CDR1 and CDR2 were assigned from the germline V gene (reference sequence) as LGHDT and YNNKEL. Taken with the paper, the label for time point translates to: newly diagnosed GD, antithyroid drugs for less than 3 months. For both TCR sequencing and RNA sequencing, RNA was extracted from PBMCs using TRIzol. The diagnosis of Graves' disease followed American Thyroid Association guidelines. Recruitment of patients was carried out at an endocrinology department in Xi'an, China. From each patient, about 8.9 milliliters of peripheral blood was collected into an EDTA anticoagulant tube. Ficoll Paque Plus density gradient separation was used to isolate PBMCs, and no further T cell sorting was performed. An Agilent 2100 Bioanalyzer and agarose gel were used to assess RNA quality, and a NanoDrop 2000 was used to measure RNA concentration.

These data are also associated with another study on T cells in Graves' hyperthyroidism and ophthalmopathy. In that second paper, the authors write: A patient counted as having stable Graves' hyperthyroidism if no progression to ophthalmopathy occurred over 18 months of follow-up. Hyperthyroidism patients were aged 18 to 65 years and newly diagnosed, with disease duration of less than 2 months. The study excluded patients with uncontrolled infections, other autoimmune diseases, pregnancy or lactation. Diagnoses were based on clinical symptoms, serum thyroxine and TRAb, thyroid ultrasound and orbital computed tomography. A first-round RT-PCR of the TCR CDR3 used the HTBI primer set with the Qiagen OneStep RT-PCR kit. Most expanded thyroid clonotypes (frequency above 0.001) were also detected in blood, suggesting blood repertoires may reflect thyroid immune responses. A model built on a 13 V-J signature distinguished ophthalmopathy from stable hyperthyroidism, reaching around 90% sensitivity and 81% to 83% specificity in cross-validation and 80%/75% in testing. During validation, the model predicted progression to ophthalmopathy a median of around 7 months ahead of onset, with around 71% sensitivity and about 75% specificity. TCR V-J signatures able to tell the groups apart were searched for in a discovery cohort of some 97 patients, of whom under 45 had Graves' ophthalmopathy and more than 55 had stable Graves' hyperthyroidism. Whether ophthalmopathy could be predicted prospectively was tested in an independent validation cohort made up of about 20 hyperthyroidism patients plus 17 patients who later progressed to ophthalmopathy. The approximately 98 discovery patients were randomly divided into training and test sets at a 7:3 ratio. Thyroid tissue and blood T-cell repertoires from six Graves' hyperthyroidism patients were also compared in the study. After blood sampling, hyperthyroidism patients were treated with methimazole at a starting dose of 30 mg daily, and ophthalmopathy patients were treated with high-dose intravenous methylprednisolone. The libraries were constructed in a second round of multiplex PCR and then size-selected and purified. Paired-end sequencing of the libraries was performed with 100 bp reads on an Illumina HiSeq2000. SOAPnuke was used to process the raw data, with reads discarded if the reads contained adapters or uncalled bases, had a mean Phred below 15, or lacked an exact constant-primer or identifier match. High-quality paired reads were merged using COPE v1.2.5, and each unique nucleotide sequence was defined as a clonotype. MiTCR v1.1 was used to align the clonotypes against IMGT TRBV, TRBD and TRBJ reference segments. The analysis included only V-J combinations with a frequency above 0.0001, which together covered more than 99% of the repertoires. The TCS score was defined as F50 (clonal expansion) divided by E x V (chaos), with BLOSUM62-based TCRdist calculated between CDR3 peptides within each V-J. Welch's t-statistics and random forest reduced roughly 540 V-J features to 10 to 15, which were used in a naive Bayes classifier (R e1071). Sample size was not statistically predetermined, and blinding of investigators to group allocation was not performed. TCR Vbeta CDR3 sequencing of 120 to 150 peripheral blood samples (under 45 ophthalmopathy, roughly 72 hyperthyroidism and roughly 17 progressor patients) is reported in the paper.

The input for sequencing was peripheral blood mononuclear cells (PBMCs), taken at new diagnosis, from a patient treated with antithyroid drugs. The chain was built from TRBV3-1 and TRBJ1-6, and 9 bases in between align with TRBD1. The sequence derives from a young woman with Graves disease. Donor details come from another sample of the same person, matched by shared clones. The CDR3 amino acid sequence is: CASSRTGGSSPLHF. Read as DNA, the sequence is TGTGCCAGCAGCCGCACAGGGGGCTCTTCACCCCTCCACTTT.